A single T cell receptor beta chain is shown here with its context. What it recognizes is unknown. From germline, CDR1 is MNHNS and CDR2 SASEGT. The CDR3 is made up of 16 amino acids. V shed 10 bases, J shed 4 bases, and the junction held 16 bases outside the gene matches. TCRbeta libraries were built with three rounds of nested PCR, modified from ARM-PCR. In TCRdb, the multiplex PCR reads were re-called with MiXCR into one record per CDR3 protein. The sample shows about 67,000 distinct CDR3 sequences, around three quarters of them seen only once. No cell sorting was done before RNA was extracted from the tissue. This non-tumor lung sample came from over 3 cm beyond the tumor edge. This sample was included in a study of tumor and adjacent non-tumor tissue in lung cancer. Study-level information: There were some 11 adenocarcinoma, a couple of squamous cell carcinoma and 1 small cell lung cancer cases. Notes on the study in general: In normal lung, the top 100 clones were significantly more dominant than in tumor. Compared with tumor, normal lung showed significantly lower TCR diversity.

The chain couples TRBV6-1 to TRBJ1-5; TRBD1 agrees at 7 bases. Specimen: distant non-tumor lung tissue. This TCR derives from a man in his 60s with non-small cell lung cancer. Written as DNA, the CDR3 is TGTGCCAACACCCACATGGGCGGGACAGAGAATCAGCCCCAGCATTTT. Protein product: CANTHMGGTENQPQHF.